The T cell receptor (beta chain) described here comes from a study of shared clonotypes between healthy human individuals (dated by TCRdb to the early 2020s). Regarding the complete study: Two women and a few men aged 18 to 49 years were included in the cohort. Each donor's leukapheresis produced roughly between about 0.8 and 8.9 billion PBMCs. Blood TCR repertoires of roughly five healthy adults were deeply sequenced to estimate repertoire size and the extent of clonotype sharing between individuals. For each donor, CD4 naive and CD4 memory were each run on three plates, CD8 naive on two plates, and CD8 memory on one plate. Different laboratories and diverse techniques were used to prepare libraries and sequence TCR repertoires, to increase sequencing depth and limit assay-specific biases.

Donors were healthy HIV-negative adults with no recently reported acute infections or vaccinations. All donors were Caucasian adults living in Nashville, Tennessee, USA. CD4+ T cells were enriched through magnetic negative selection, after which naive cells were positively selected on CD45RA and the remaining negative fraction served as the memory subset. Blood was collected by leukapheresis, and PBMCs were isolated by Ficoll-Histopaque density gradient centrifugation and then cryopreserved in liquid nitrogen vapor phase. Analytical flow cytometry was used to check the purity and quantity of every magnetically sorted T cell population. Each sorted fraction had its genomic DNA isolated and then quantified by UV absorbance on a Nanodrop 2000c. Concerning this clone itself: Its antigen has not been determined. No base quality values were provided; no much bigger clone lies one nucleotide off.

Using the deep immunoSEQ assay, multiplex PCR amplified TCR CDR3 regions from genomic DNA. Extracted genomic DNA from each cell subset was spread evenly across all wells of several immunoSEQ 96-well plates, with each plate serving as a replicate. For sorted subsets, each replicate PCR was loaded with 200 ng genomic DNA, equivalent to approximately 33,000 T cell genomes. Purified libraries were measured with a Qubit 3.0 fluorometer, size-checked on a Bioanalyzer 2100, and measured again with the KAPA Library Quantification kit. Every immunoSEQ 96-well plate was sequenced on a dedicated single-read 150-cycle Illumina NextSeq 550 flow cell. In the source study's methods: Because only junctional sequences without quality scores were contained in the immunoSEQ output, filtering matching that applied to full-length reads could not be performed. Sequences were annotated with PyIR, a Python wrapper for IgBLAST v1.9, using IMGT germline references to assign V/J genes and CDR3. Reads were filtered out if the reads had weak V/J assignments (E-value above 1e-6), no CDR3, stop codons, out-of-frame junctions, or ambiguous translated residues. V3J clonotypes were defined as sequences sharing an identical inferred V gene, J gene, and CDR3 amino acid sequence. Percentage overlap between repertoires was calculated by dividing the number of shared unique clonotypes by the size of the smaller repertoire. Richness of each repertoire was evaluated using RTK rarefaction, the Chao1 estimator, and Recon v2.1 estimates of unobserved clonotypes. OLGA was used to compute generation probabilities for all TCRbeta clonotypes that the gDNA method yielded from several donors. Drawn from immuneACCESS, this table holds only the in-frame rearrangements with V and J called that TCRdb kept. Clones are partly lost; checked studies trace under half to an unresolved V gene and leave the rest unexplained. Clone size and the V and J calls come from that table; the DNA yielded D and trimming. This sample is represented by around 2.5 million clones; approximately 93% of them were singletons. 0.36% of the sample lies in the top ten.

The CDR3 spans 16 residues, from the cysteine through the phenylalanine. The DNA shown is the 48-base CDR3, in frame from base 1. The germline V gene gives CDR1 as SGHVS and CDR2 as FNYEAQ. The germline V and J ends show losses of 1 base and 1 base respectively, and no gene match explains 5 bases of the junction. What the research found in general, with its limitations: Naive subsets generally had larger estimated clonotype richness than memory subsets. Pairwise subsampling indicated that sequencing depth was expected to affect the degree of clonotype sharing among donors. Higher generation probabilities were observed for clonotypes shared by all four sorted-subset donors than for non-shared clonotypes. Only blood was sampled, and tissue TCR repertoires likely differ from those in blood. When several donors were compared, the shared fraction of clonotypes was around 5.1% for naive CD4, less than 4% for naive CD8, roughly 2.5% for memory CD4, and 0.35% to 0.4% for memory CD8. Incomplete sequencing was indicated by rarefaction of sorted-subset datasets, despite the large sequencing depth. The small number of donors limited the genetic and exposure-history diversity represented.

This receptor was taken from a man between 18 and 29 years old in good health. Some clones in this sample may be carry-over from other donors' samples. The sample taken for sequencing was naive CD4+ T cells from PBMCs. Per the publication, the cell subset or site label means: CD45RA+ positively selected. The sequence joins TRBV7-6 to TRBJ2-3; TRBD2 fits 7 bases in the junction. At the DNA level, the sequence is TGTGCCAGCAGCTTAGTCCGAGCGGGGCGCACAGATACGCAGTATTTT. The translation is CASSLVRAGRTDTQYF.